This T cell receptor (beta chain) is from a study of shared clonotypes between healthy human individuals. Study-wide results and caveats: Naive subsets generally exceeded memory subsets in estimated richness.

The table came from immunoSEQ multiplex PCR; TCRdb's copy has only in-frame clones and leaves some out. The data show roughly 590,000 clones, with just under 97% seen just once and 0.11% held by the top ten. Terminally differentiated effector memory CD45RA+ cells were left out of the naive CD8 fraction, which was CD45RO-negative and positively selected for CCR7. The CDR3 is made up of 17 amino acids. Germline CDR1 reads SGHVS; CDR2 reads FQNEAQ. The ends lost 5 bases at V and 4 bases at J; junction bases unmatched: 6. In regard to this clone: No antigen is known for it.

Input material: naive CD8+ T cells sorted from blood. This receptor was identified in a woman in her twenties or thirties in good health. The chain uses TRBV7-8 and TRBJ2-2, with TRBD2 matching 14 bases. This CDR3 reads CASSQGLAGELTGELFF. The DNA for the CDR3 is TGTGCCAGCAGCCAGGGACTAGCGGGAGAGCTCACCGGGGAGCTGTTTTTT.